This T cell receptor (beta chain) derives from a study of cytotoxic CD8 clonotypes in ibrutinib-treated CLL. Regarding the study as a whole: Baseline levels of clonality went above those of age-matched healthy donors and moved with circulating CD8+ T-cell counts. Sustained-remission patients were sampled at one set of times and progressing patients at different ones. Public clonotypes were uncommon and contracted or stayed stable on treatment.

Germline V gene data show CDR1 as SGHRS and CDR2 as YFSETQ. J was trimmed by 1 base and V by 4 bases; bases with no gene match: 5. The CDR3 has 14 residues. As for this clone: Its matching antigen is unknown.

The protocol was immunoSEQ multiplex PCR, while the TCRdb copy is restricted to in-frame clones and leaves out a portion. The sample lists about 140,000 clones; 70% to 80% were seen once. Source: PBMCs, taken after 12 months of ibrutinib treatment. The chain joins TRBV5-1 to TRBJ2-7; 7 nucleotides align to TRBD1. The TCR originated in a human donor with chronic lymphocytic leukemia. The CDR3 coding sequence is TGCGCCAGCAGCACCGGGACAGCATCCTACGAGCAGTACTTC. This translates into CASSTGTASYEQYF.